What follows is one T cell receptor beta chain and its context. Germline trimming cut 5 bases from V and 9 bases from J; bases unmatched to any gene: 13. CDR1 and CDR2 (germline): SEHNR, FQNEAQ (reference sequence). The CDR3 contains 15 residues. Sequenced by immunoSEQ multiplex PCR; TCRdb stores in-frame clones only, minus some. The data show about 50,000 clones, 89% seen once. This sample is part of a study of glioma-infiltrating T cells after dendritic cell vaccination. Across the study: Dendritic cell vaccination trial patients had either newly diagnosed or recurrent glioblastoma.

Time point meaning: after dendritic cell vaccination, including at tumor progression/relapse. The receptor comes from a human donor with glioblastoma. The specimen comprised blood, sampled after dendritic cell vaccination. This rearrangement joins TRBV7-9 to TRBJ2-1; TRBD1 aligns across 7 bases. The CDR3: CASSPQTGKIVEQFF. The CDR3 DNA follows: TGTGCCAGCAGCCCACAGACAGGGAAAATTGTTGAGCAGTTCTTC.